The next 7 T cell receptor beta chains were all read from a single sample in a study of blood T cell repertoires in COVID-19. Clones were sequenced by immunoSEQ multiplex PCR, and TCRdb holds only the in-frame ones, with some missing. This sample has approximately 330,000 clones, with roughly 89% found just once. Sequenced material: peripheral blood. All receptors come from a man aged 25 to 40 with COVID-19, enrolled during active disease.

The chain employs TRBV10-3 and TRBJ2-1; 10 nucleotides match TRBD1. Germline trimming cut 6 bases from V and 2 bases from J; bases unmatched to any gene: 4. Germline CDR1 and CDR2: ENHRY and SYGVKD. CDR3 length: 15 amino acids. CDR3 sequence reads: CAISPGQGTYNEQFF. CDR3 DNA sequence: TGTGCCATCAGCCCGGGACAGGGGACCTACAATGAGCAGTTCTTC.

The rearrangement uses TRBV5-1 and TRBJ2-1; the match to TRBD2 covers 12 bases. Trimming took 0 bases from V and 7 from J; bases not matched to a gene: 2. The CDR3 sequence is 15 residues long. Germline V CDR1 and CDR2: SGHRS, YFSETQ. CDR3 sequence (DNA): TGCGCCAGCAGCTTGGGACTAGCGGGAGTTAATGAGCAGTTCTTC. The encoded protein is CASSLGLAGVNEQFF.

The chain links TRBV27 to TRBJ2-6; D is possibly TRBD2 (6 bases). V was trimmed by 3 bases and J by 0 bases, leaving 9 bases between them. The germline gives CDR1 MNHEY, CDR2 SMNVEV (reference sequence). CDR3 length equals 16 residues. The CDR3 DNA sequence: TGTGCCAGCAGTTTGGGGGGTTACTCTGGGGCCAACGTCCTGACTTTC. The encoded protein is CASSLGGYSGANVLTF.

The chain is built from TRBV20-1 and TRBJ2-1, with D maybe TRBD1 (6 bases). Trimming removed 3 bases at V and 4 bases at J, with 13 bases between. Germline V gene data show CDR1 as DFQATT and CDR2 as SNEGSKA (reference sequence). The CDR3 totals 14 residues. In DNA form, the CDR3 reads TGCAGTGCTAGTCCCCCGGGACAATACAATGAGCAGTTCTTC. It translates to CSASPPGQYNEQFF.

This chain joins TRBV6-6 and TRBJ2-7; 7 positions match TRBD1. This CDR3 has 15 amino acids. Looked up from germline, CDR1 is MNHNY and CDR2 is SVGAGI (reference sequence). V trimming: 4 bases; J trimming: 1 base; junction bases outside the gene matches: 7. The CDR3: CASSSNGQESYEQYF. The CDR3 DNA is TGTGCCAGCAGTTCAAATGGACAGGAATCCTACGAGCAGTACTTC.

CDR3 sequence (DNA): TGTGCCAGCTCAGTGTACTTTACCGGGACAGCTTACGAGCAGTACTTC. This gives the protein CASSVYFTGTAYEQYF. The rearrangement links TRBV18 to TRBJ2-7; 7 nucleotides agree with TRBD1. Germline loops: CDR1 KGHSH, CDR2 LQKENI. V lost 5 bases, J lost 4 bases, and 14 bases stayed unmatched. The CDR3 is 16 residues long.

The chain recombines TRBV24-1 with TRBJ1-2, with 7 bases matching TRBD1. The trim removed 4 bases at V and 2 bases at J, leaving 9 bases unmatched. The CDR3 totals 16 residues. Germline CDR1 KGHDR, CDR2 SFDVKD. DNA of the CDR3: TGTGCCACCAGTGAGACCGGACAGGTCCCCAACTATGGCTACACCTTC. As protein: CATSETGQVPNYGYTF.